The 4 T cell receptor beta chains below all came from one sample that was sequenced in a study of T cells in Graves' hyperthyroidism and ophthalmopathy. Amplification of TCR beta CDR3 regions used RNA as the template. Using the HTBI primer set, a first-round RT-PCR was run on the TCR CDR3. A single record per CDR3 protein comes from TCRdb applying MiXCR to the multiplex PCR reads. The sample comprises roughly 300,000 distinct CDR3 sequences, about 20% of which are singletons, and roughly 49% rests with the top ten. What was sequenced was blood. The receptors were sampled from a woman aged 45-60 years with Graves' hyperthyroidism.

Regarding this clonotype: A much larger clone is a single base away; this may be a read error. The chain links TRBV2 to TRBJ2-1; 7 bases align to TRBD2. Germline V CDR1 and CDR2: SNHLY, FYNNEI. The CDR3 consists of 14 residues. Losses at the gene ends were 1 base for V and 7 bases for J; bases not matched to a gene: 4. The CDR3 bases are TGTGCCAGCAGTGAAGGGCCCGGGAGGAATGAGCAGTTCTTC. Protein product: CASSEGPGRNEQFF.

As to this clonotype: Sequence at one end of the junction differs from germline and may be a read error. J is TRBJ1-5 and V is TRBV2; D ambiguous. Germline CDR1 reads SNHLY; CDR2 reads FYNNEI. The CDR3 has 15 amino acids. CDR3 sequence (DNA): TGTGCCAGCAGTCAAGGGAGTGGGTACAATCAGCCCCGGCATTTT. Its translation is CASSQGSGYNQPRHF.

The chain carries TRBV29-1 and TRBJ2-7; possible D gene TRBD2, 6 bases. The CDR3 runs to 16 residues. Germline V gene lookup returns CDR1 SQVTM and CDR2 ANQGSEA. The V gene lost 2 bases and the J gene lost 0 bases, with 17 bases spanning the gap. The DNA for the CDR3 is TGCAGCGTTGAATTATGGCGACTAGGAGGCTCCTACGAGCAGTACTTC. Translation: CSVELWRLGGSYEQYF.

The genes are TRBV15 and TRBJ1-4; tentative D call: TRBD1 (6 bases). Germline V gives CDR1 LNHNV, CDR2 YYDKDF (reference sequence). Trimming took 3 bases from V and 0 from J, leaving 14 bases between them. This CDR3 has 17 amino acids. The CDR3 is CATSRLDSLATNEKLFF. CDR3 coding DNA: TGTGCCACCAGCAGGCTGGACAGCCTTGCAACTAATGAAAAACTGTTTTTT.